This T cell receptor beta chain derives from a study of T-cell memory formation after mild COVID-19. For the study at large: Most TCR clusters belonged to a single donor. General study findings and limits: In pre-infection memory, a portion of responding clones appeared, which suggested that cross-reactive memory joined. Contracting CD4+ clones lay largely in CM and EM, with CD8+ ones residing in EMRA. While clones contracting from day 15 to 85 were balanced between CD4 and CD8, later expanders leaned CD4+.

About this clonotype itself: What it recognizes is unknown.

MiXCR, run by TCRdb on the 5' RACE reads, gives a single entry per CDR3 protein. The data contain some 68,000 distinct CDR3 sequences, approximately 15% of them singletons. This clonotype was obtained from an adult woman who had mild COVID-19 (a few samples of this study predate the infection). Cell type and time point are not known. Sequences were obtained from PBMCs or a T cell subset sorted from them (not recorded which).

The CDR3 nucleotides read TGTGCCACCAGTGATCCCCTCAGCGGCCCGTGGAATACGCAGTATTTT. It specifies CATSDPLSGPWNTQYF. The chain carries TRBV24-1 and TRBJ2-3, with D possibly matching TRBD2 (5 bases). Germline CDR1 is KGHDR and CDR2 is SFDVKD. Trimming left V 3 bases short and J 7 bases short, with 19 bases between. CDR3 length: 16 residues.